The subject of this entry is one TCR beta chain. Its target is not known. These data are taken from a study of beta chain features in type 1 diabetes. Study-wide background: When patients were set against healthy donors, age, gender and cell yields were similar.

Stem cell-like memory, regulatory, central memory and naive CD4+ cells were sorted via CD45RO/CCR7/CD25/CD127/CD95/CD27. The whole isolated RNA underwent reverse transcription, so sequencing captured expressed TCRB transcripts. TCRdb's copy holds only in-frame clones and misses some; the assay was immunoSEQ multiplex PCR. The data hold around 180,000 clones, with approximately 7.9% observed a single time. The CDR3 length is 15 residues. Trimming cost V 3 bases and J 1 base, with 11 bases left between them. Germline V CDR1 and CDR2: SGDLS, YYNGEE. Study-wide findings and caveats: Shortening that was moderate but significant affected the TCRB CDR3s of Type 1 diabetes patients in all four CD4+ subsets. A closer apparent resemblance between naive, central memory and Treg TCRB repertoires was seen in patients than in healthy donors.

The source material was central memory CD4+ T cells from blood. V gene TRBV9 combines with J gene TRBJ2-1, with D perhaps matching TRBD2 (5 bases). This TCR was sampled from a man between 18 and 29 years old with type 1 diabetes. The CDR3 DNA is TGTGCCAGCAGCGCAACAGCGGCGTCCTACAATGAGCAGTTCTTC. Its translation is CASSATAASYNEQFF.